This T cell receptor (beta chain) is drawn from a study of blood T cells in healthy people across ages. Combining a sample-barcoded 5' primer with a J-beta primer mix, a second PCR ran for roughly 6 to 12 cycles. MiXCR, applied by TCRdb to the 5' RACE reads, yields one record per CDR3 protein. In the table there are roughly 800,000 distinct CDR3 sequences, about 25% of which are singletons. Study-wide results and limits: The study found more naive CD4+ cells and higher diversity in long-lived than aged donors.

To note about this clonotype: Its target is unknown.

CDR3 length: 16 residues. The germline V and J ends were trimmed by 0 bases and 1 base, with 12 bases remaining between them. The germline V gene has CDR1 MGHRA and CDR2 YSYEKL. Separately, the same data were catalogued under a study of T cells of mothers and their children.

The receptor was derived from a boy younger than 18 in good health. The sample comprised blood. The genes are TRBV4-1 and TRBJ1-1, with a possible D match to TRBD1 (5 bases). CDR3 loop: CASSQDLGRENTEAFF. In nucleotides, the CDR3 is TGCGCCAGCAGCCAAGACTTGGGACGGGAGAACACTGAAGCTTTCTTT.